These T cell receptor beta chains were read from a single sample in a study of blood T cell repertoires in COVID-19. Profiled with immunoSEQ multiplex PCR; TCRdb holds only in-frame clones, not every one. The profile covers some 350,000 clones, with 85% to 90% appearing a single time and 6% to 7% taken by the ten largest. The sequenced sample consisted of peripheral blood. The origin of the receptors is a woman aged 45-60 years with COVID-19, enrolled during active disease. Each CDR3 is given with its conserved first and last residue. The order of the fields is V gene, J gene, D gene, clone size, CDR3 DNA, CDR3 protein. The D gene is left open where the match is weak. Only some rows state a clone size, as once, few, many or a class for expanded clones.

v_gene: TRBV13; j_gene: TRBJ1-4; d_gene: .; abundance: .; CDR3nt: TGTGCCAGCAGCTTAACGGGACATGGTGAAGAAAAACTGTTTTTT; CDR3aa: CASSLTGHGEEKLFF
v_gene: TRBV7-9; j_gene: TRBJ1-2; d_gene: TRBD1; abundance: .; CDR3nt: TGTGCCAGCAGCTTAGACAGGGGAAGTTATGGCTACACCTTC; CDR3aa: CASSLDRGSYGYTF
v_gene: TRBV5-1; j_gene: TRBJ1-2; d_gene: TRBD1; abundance: once; CDR3nt: TGCGCCAGCAGCCACGGGACAGGTACTGAGGGGACCTTC; CDR3aa: CASSHGTGTEGTF
v_gene: TRBV30; j_gene: TRBJ2-7; d_gene: .; abundance: .; CDR3nt: TGTGCCTGGATTCCCGGGAGTTACGAGCAGTACTTC; CDR3aa: CAWIPGSYEQYF
v_gene: TRBV11-2; j_gene: TRBJ1-1; d_gene: .; abundance: .; CDR3nt: TGTGCCAGCAGCTTAGATGGTGGCAGGGGTCCTGAAGCTTTCTTT; CDR3aa: CASSLDGGRGPEAFF
v_gene: TRBV10-1; j_gene: TRBJ2-1; d_gene: TRBD1; abundance: .; CDR3nt: TGCGCCAGCAACTTGGACAGGGTGACGTACAATGAGCAGTTCTTC; CDR3aa: CASNLDRVTYNEQFF
v_gene: TRBV10-3; j_gene: TRBJ2-3; d_gene: TRBD2; abundance: .; CDR3nt: TGTGCCATCAGTGACCTAGCGGGAGGAACAGATACGCAGTATTTT; CDR3aa: CAISDLAGGTDTQYF
v_gene: TRBV27; j_gene: TRBJ2-2; d_gene: .; abundance: .; CDR3nt: TGTGCCAGCAGACTTGACGGACTGAACACCGGGGAGCTGTTTTTT; CDR3aa: CASRLDGLNTGELFF
v_gene: TRBV7-6; j_gene: TRBJ1-1; d_gene: .; abundance: .; CDR3nt: TGTGCCAGCAGCCGAAACAGTGATGCCACTGAAGCTTTCTTT; CDR3aa: CASSRNSDATEAFF
v_gene: TRBV7-2; j_gene: TRBJ2-7; d_gene: TRBD1; abundance: .; CDR3nt: TGTGCCAGCAGCATTGCGACAGGGACCCAATCCTACGAGCAGTACTTC; CDR3aa: CASSIATGTQSYEQYF
v_gene: TRBV5-4; j_gene: TRBJ2-3; d_gene: .; abundance: few; CDR3nt: TGTGCCAGCCTCCCACGGGATTCTAGCACAGATACGCAGTATTTT; CDR3aa: CASLPRDSSTDTQYF
v_gene: TRBV9; j_gene: TRBJ2-1; d_gene: TRBD2; abundance: .; CDR3nt: TGTGCCAGCGGGAGCGCGGGAGCTGACTACAATGAGCAGTTCTTC; CDR3aa: CASGSAGADYNEQFF
v_gene: TRBV5-4; j_gene: TRBJ1-1; d_gene: TRBD1; abundance: .; CDR3nt: TGTGCCAGCACCCGAACCGGACAGGGCTGGGTCCTGAACACTGAAGCTTTCTTT; CDR3aa: CASTRTGQGWVLNTEAFF
v_gene: TRBV19; j_gene: TRBJ1-5; d_gene: TRBD1; abundance: .; CDR3nt: TGTGCCAGCCGTTCCCCCCGGGCAGACAGGGTAAATCAGCCCCAGCATTTT; CDR3aa: CASRSPRADRVNQPQHF
v_gene: TRBV7-9; j_gene: TRBJ2-1; d_gene: TRBD2; abundance: .; CDR3nt: TGTGCCAGCAGCTTACGGACTAGCGGGATTTACAATGAGCAGTTCTTC; CDR3aa: CASSLRTSGIYNEQFF
v_gene: TRBV5-1; j_gene: TRBJ2-1; d_gene: .; abundance: .; CDR3nt: TGCGCCAGCAGCAGGACTCCGGACGGTAGTGAGCAGTTCTTC; CDR3aa: CASSRTPDGSEQFF
v_gene: TRBV29-1; j_gene: TRBJ1-1; d_gene: TRBD1; abundance: .; CDR3nt: TGCAGCGTTGATCAGGGGGCGGGTGGTGAAGCTTTCTTT; CDR3aa: CSVDQGAGGEAFF
v_gene: TRBV18; j_gene: TRBJ1-2; d_gene: TRBD1; abundance: .; CDR3nt: TGTGCCAGCGCTTCACCTATTAAAAAGGGGGCGGACTATGGCTACACCTTC; CDR3aa: CASASPIKKGADYGYTF
v_gene: TRBV5-4; j_gene: TRBJ2-6; d_gene: TRBD1; abundance: .; CDR3nt: TGTGCCAGCAGCTCGACAGGGGCTGGGGCCAACGTCCTGACTTTC; CDR3aa: CASSSTGAGANVLTF
v_gene: TRBV30; j_gene: TRBJ2-2; d_gene: .; abundance: .; CDR3nt: TGTGCCTGGGGTGGCACAGGGTACACCGGGGAGCTGTTTTTT; CDR3aa: CAWGGTGYTGELFF
v_gene: TRBV7-9; j_gene: TRBJ1-2; d_gene: .; abundance: .; CDR3nt: TGTGCCAGCAGCGAAGGGACAATCTATGGCTACACCTTC; CDR3aa: CASSEGTIYGYTF
v_gene: TRBV11-3; j_gene: TRBJ2-1; d_gene: TRBD2; abundance: .; CDR3nt: TGTGCCAGCAGCTCGGGACTAGCGGGTTACAATGAGCAGTTCTTC; CDR3aa: CASSSGLAGYNEQFF
v_gene: TRBV28; j_gene: TRBJ1-1; d_gene: .; abundance: .; CDR3nt: TGTGCCAGCAGTTTTTTCGGGGATCCGAACACTGAAGCTTTCTTT; CDR3aa: CASSFFGDPNTEAFF
v_gene: TRBV19; j_gene: TRBJ1-5; d_gene: .; abundance: .; CDR3nt: TGTGCCAGTACCCCTCTCGCCCCTAGACAGATTAGCAATCAGCCCCAGCATTTT; CDR3aa: CASTPLAPRQISNQPQHF
v_gene: TRBV7-2; j_gene: TRBJ2-7; d_gene: TRBD2; abundance: once; CDR3nt: TGTGCCAGCAGCTTCGGTACTAGCGTGTCCTACGAGCAGTACTTC; CDR3aa: CASSFGTSVSYEQYF
v_gene: TRBV18; j_gene: TRBJ2-3; d_gene: .; abundance: .; CDR3nt: TGTGCCAGCTCACCAGGGGGCGCGAGCACAGATACGCAGTATTTT; CDR3aa: CASSPGGASTDTQYF
v_gene: TRBV6-5; j_gene: TRBJ2-1; d_gene: TRBD2; abundance: once; CDR3nt: TGTGCCAGCGGGACTAGCGGGGACGAGCAGTTCTTC; CDR3aa: CASGTSGDEQFF
v_gene: TRBV2; j_gene: TRBJ1-1; d_gene: .; abundance: .; CDR3nt: TGTGCCAGCAGTGTTTGGGGGGACACTGAAGCTTTCTTT; CDR3aa: CASSVWGDTEAFF
v_gene: TRBV6-2/TRBV6-3; j_gene: TRBJ1-5; d_gene: .; abundance: .; CDR3nt: TGTGCCAGCACCCCGGAGGGGAGGGCCGGACAGCCCCAGCATTTT; CDR3aa: CASTPEGRAGQPQHF
v_gene: TRBV30; j_gene: TRBJ2-7; d_gene: .; abundance: .; CDR3nt: TGTGCCTGGAGTAGGTGGATAAACACCGGGGTAACCTACGAGCAGTACTTC; CDR3aa: CAWSRWINTGVTYEQYF
v_gene: TRBV24-1; j_gene: TRBJ1-5; d_gene: .; abundance: .; CDR3nt: TGTGCCACCAGTGATAACAGGGCTTCTCAGCCCCAGCATTTT; CDR3aa: CATSDNRASQPQHF
v_gene: TRBV24-1; j_gene: TRBJ2-5; d_gene: TRBD2; abundance: .; CDR3nt: TGTGCCACCAGTGTCAGTGGGTCTAGCGGGAGTGTGGGGACCCAGTACTTC; CDR3aa: CATSVSGSSGSVGTQYF
v_gene: TRBV15; j_gene: TRBJ1-1; d_gene: .; abundance: .; CDR3nt: TGTGCCACCAGCAACTACAGGGATACTGAAGCTTTCTTT; CDR3aa: CATSNYRDTEAFF
v_gene: TRBV7-9; j_gene: TRBJ2-6; d_gene: TRBD1; abundance: .; CDR3nt: TGTGCCAGCAGCCTTGGGTCGCAGGGGGCTTACGGGGCCAACGTCCTGACTTTC; CDR3aa: CASSLGSQGAYGANVLTF
v_gene: TRBV2; j_gene: TRBJ2-5; d_gene: TRBD2; abundance: .; CDR3nt: TGTGCCAGCAGTGAAGTGGTAGCGGGAGGCCAAGAGACCCAGTACTTC; CDR3aa: CASSEVVAGGQETQYF